Presented here are 21 T cell receptor beta chains from one specimen sequenced in a study of blood T cell repertoires in COVID-19 (dated by TCRdb to the early 2020s). Receptor libraries were prepared by the immunoSEQ multiplex PCR assay. As stored in TCRdb, this immuneACCESS dataset retains in-frame rearrangements with V and J assigned. A fraction of the clones does not appear; measured against another copy, unresolved V genes explain less than half of the discrepancy, and the remainder lacks a known reason. This sample has roughly 170,000 clones in its table, and around two thirds of those were observed once. The ten largest clones capture around 3% of the sample. The sequenced sample consisted of peripheral blood. The receptor source for this set is an elderly woman with acute or convalescent COVID-19.

This clone was counted only a few times. The V call is TRBV24-1, the J call TRBJ1-4, with D maybe TRBD1 (5 bases). Per germline, CDR1 KGHDR and CDR2 SFDVKD. This CDR3 is built from 12 residues. Between the trimmed V and J ends, which lost 12 bases and 3 bases, there was a span of 10 bases. The CDR3 reads CAYRKPNEKLFF. CDR3 DNA: TGTGCCTACAGGAAACCTAATGAAAAACTGTTTTTT.

The chain uses TRBV27 and TRBJ2-5; a possible D gene is TRBD2 (7 bases). Germline CDR1 MNHEY, CDR2 SMNVEV (reference sequence). V gave up 3 bases and J gave up 5 bases, with 16 bases separating them. The CDR3 extends over 15 amino acids. DNA of the CDR3: TGTGCCAGCAGTTTGGGGGGCGGGGGATTGGAGACCCAGTACTTC. The encoded protein is CASSLGGGGLETQYF.

The CDR3: CASSSIGGRGQTEAFF. As DNA, the CDR3 is TGTGCCAGTAGTTCCATAGGTGGCAGGGGGCAGACTGAAGCTTTCTTT. This chain links TRBV19 with TRBJ1-1; 8 positions agree with TRBD1. The junction had 13 bases not matched to a gene; V was cut back by 5 bases and J by 5 bases. CDR3 length equals 16 residues. CDR1 and CDR2 from the germline V gene are LNHDA and SQIVND (reference sequence).

The chain employs TRBV6-5 and TRBJ2-3; D gene uncertain. Trimming took off 2 bases at V and 5 bases at J, with 17 bases between the two ends. CDR3 length: 16 residues. Per germline, CDR1 MNHEY and CDR2 SVGAGI. CDR3 sequence (DNA): TGTGCCAGCAGTTACAAGCCCCACCCTTCCGGAGATACGCAGTATTTT. Amino acid sequence: CASSYKPHPSGDTQYF.

This clone was observed a handful of times. The J gene is TRBJ2-1, the V gene TRBV4-2, with 12 nucleotides matching TRBD2. The CDR3 covers 16 residues. The germline gives CDR1 LGHNA, CDR2 YNFKEQ. Trimming at V came to 4 bases and at J to 9 bases, leaving 10 bases not matched to a gene. CDR3 sequence: CASSPLLAGGPSEQFF. In nucleotides, the CDR3 is TGTGCCAGCAGCCCCCTGCTAGCGGGAGGGCCTAGTGAGCAGTTCTTC.

This chain uses TRBV5-1 with TRBJ2-4; 9 nucleotides align to TRBD1. CDR3 size: 14 residues. The germline V gene encodes CDR1 SGHRS and CDR2 YFSETQ. V lost 0 bases, J lost 9 bases, and 4 bases stayed unmatched. The CDR3 bases are TGCGCCAGCAGCTTGGACAGGGGGCGCGGCATTCAGTACTTC. Its translation: CASSLDRGRGIQYF. Drawing the rest from reference TRBV5-1 and TRBJ2-4, the complete variable domain is KAGVTQTPRYLIKTRGQQVTLSCSPISGHRSVSWYQQTPGQGLQFLFEYFSETQRNKGNFPGRFSGRQFSNSRSEMNVSTLELGDSALYLCASSLDRGRGIQYFGAGTRLSVL.

This sequence joins TRBV19 and TRBJ1-1; D is possibly TRBD1 (5 bases). The CDR3 loop spans 13 amino acids. The V end lost 1 base, the J end lost 6 bases, and 9 bases lay between the germline ends. The germline V gene encodes CDR1 LNHDA and CDR2 SQIVND (reference sequence). Here the CDR3 DNA reads TGTGCCAGTAGTATAGTCCAGGGTTCTGAAGCTTTCTTT. This sequence encodes CASSIVQGSEAFF. Using reference TRBV19 and TRBJ1-1 for the parts outside the CDR3, the full variable domain is DGGITQSPKYLFRKEGQNVTLSCEQNLNHDAMYWYRQDPGQGLRLIYYSQIVNDFQKGDIAEGYSVSREKKESFPLTVTSAQKNPTAFYLCASSIVQGSEAFFGQGTRLTVV.

J is TRBJ1-2 and V is TRBV9; TRBD1 agrees at 7 bases. The CDR3 runs 14 residues. Per germline, CDR1 SGDLS and CDR2 YYNGEE. J was trimmed by 3 bases and V by 2 bases; bases with no gene match: 4. As DNA, the CDR3 is TGTGCCAGCAGCGTTTCCGGGACAGACTATGGCTACACCTTC. This translates into CASSVSGTDYGYTF.

The CDR3 reads CASRIPGGGETQYF. The CDR3 DNA follows: TGCGCCAGCAGGATCCCGGGGGGCGGTGAGACCCAGTACTTC. This chain joins TRBV5-1 and TRBJ2-5; D may be TRBD2 (7 bases). This CDR3 comprises 14 residues. V lost 5 bases and J lost 5, with 16 bases in between. CDR1 and CDR2 (germline): SGHRS, YFSETQ.

The CDR3 spells CASSLKGGSGTDTQYF. The DNA for the CDR3 is TGTGCCAGCAGCTTAAAGGGGGGGAGTGGCACAGATACGCAGTATTTT. The chain links TRBV5-4 to TRBJ2-3; D perhaps matches TRBD2 (7 bases). The CDR3 is made up of 16 amino acids. Deletions cut 2 bases from V and 1 base from J, with 14 bases between. Germline CDR1 and CDR2: SGHNT and YYREEE (reference sequence).

The chain combines TRBV3-1 (or the pseudogene TRBV3-2) with TRBJ2-1; 10 bases match TRBD2. Germline V gene lookup returns CDR1 LGHDT and CDR2 YNNKEL (reference sequence). The V and J ends lost 0 bases and 7 bases, in that order; junction bases with no gene match: 6. The CDR3 runs to 16 residues. The CDR3 DNA follows: TGTGCCAGCAGCCAAGATCGGGGACTAGCGTGGAATGAGCAGTTCTTC. As protein: CASSQDRGLAWNEQFF.

This rearrangement joins TRBV30 to TRBJ1-6, with TRBD1 matching over 7 bases. The ends lost 3 bases at V and 8 bases at J; junction bases unmatched: 7. The CDR3 is made up of 14 amino acids. The germline gives CDR1 GTSNPN, CDR2 SVGIG (reference sequence). CDR3 sequence: CAWSLTTGDSPLHF. The CDR3 DNA reads as TGTGCCTGGAGCTTAACAACAGGGGATTCACCCCTCCACTTT. The full variable domain, its missing parts supplied by reference TRBV30 and TRBJ1-6, is SQTIHQWPATLVQPVGSPLSLECTVEGTSNPNLYWYRQAAGRGLQLLFYSVGIGQISSEVPQNLSASRPQDRQFILSSKKLLLSDSGFYLCAWSLTTGDSPLHFGNGTRLTVT.

The V and J genes are TRBV19 and TRBJ1-1; D ambiguous. Looked up from germline, CDR1 is LNHDA and CDR2 is SQIVND (reference sequence). The CDR3 is made up of 14 amino acids. The germline V and J ends were trimmed by 7 bases and 0 bases, with 12 bases remaining between them. The CDR3 DNA sequence: TGTGCCAGTACCCGGGGAATGATGAACACTGAAGCTTTCTTT. Translated: CASTRGMMNTEAFF. The full variable domain, completed using reference TRBV19 and TRBJ1-1, is DGGITQSPKYLFRKEGQNVTLSCEQNLNHDAMYWYRQDPGQGLRLIYYSQIVNDFQKGDIAEGYSVSREKKESFPLTVTSAQKNPTAFYLCASTRGMMNTEAFFGQGTRLTVV.

The rearrangement uses TRBV19 and TRBJ1-1, with 10 bases lining up with TRBD1. The CDR3 loop spans 16 amino acids. Germline values: CDR1 LNHDA, CDR2 SQIVND (reference sequence). The V segment lost 7 bases and the J segment 5 bases; nucleotides outside the gene matches: 13. The CDR3 region has the DNA TGTGCCAGTACAATTCACGGACAGGGGGAAGGTACTGAAGCTTTCTTT. This codes for CASTIHGQGEGTEAFF.

A note on this clone: Germline and junction disagree at one end, which may indicate a read error. The CDR3 DNA sequence: TGTGCCAGCTCGCCACAGGGGCCGACTAACACCGGGGAGCTGTTTTTT. Its protein is CASSPQGPTNTGELFF. The chain has TRBV18 and TRBJ2-2, with 7 positions matching TRBD1. Germline CDR1 KGHSH, CDR2 LQKENI. The CDR3 spans 16 residues. The full variable domain, in which reference TRBV18 and TRBJ2-2 provide the parts outside the CDR3, is NAGVMQNPRHLVRRRGQEARLRCSPMKGHSHVYWYRQLPEEGLKFMVYLQKENIIDESGMPKERFSAEFPKEGPSILRIQQVVRGDSAAYFCASSPQGPTNTGELFFGEGSRLTVL.

The table lists this clone with many counts. The V gene is TRBV19, the J gene TRBJ2-7; 7 bases line up with TRBD2. With 6 bases clipped from V and 2 bases from J, the junction kept 10 bases outside the gene matches. The V gene's germline CDR1 is LNHDA and CDR2 SQIVND (reference sequence). The CDR3 is 15 amino acids. CDR3 protein: CASSRTSQETYEQYF. CDR3 coding DNA: TGTGCCAGTAGCCGGACTAGTCAAGAGACCTACGAGCAGTACTTC.

The J gene is TRBJ2-1, the V gene TRBV28; 7 bases align to TRBD2. The CDR3 consists of 11 residues. Germline V gene sequence: CDR1 MDHEN, CDR2 SYDVKM. Losses at the gene ends were 7 bases for V and 7 bases for J; bases not matched to a gene: 1. The CDR3: CASMGGNEQFF. The CDR3 DNA reads TGTGCCAGCATGGGGGGGAATGAGCAGTTCTTC.

The V call is TRBV6-5, the J call TRBJ2-3, with D hard to call. The CDR3 is 15 residues long. Between the trimmed V and J ends, which lost 7 bases and 3 bases, there was a span of 17 bases. Per the germline V gene, CDR1 is MNHEY and CDR2 is SVGAGI. CDR3 in DNA: TGTGCCAGCAACCAAATGGGCACCGGAACAGATACGCAGTATTTT. Its translation: CASNQMGTGTDTQYF.

The CDR3 coding sequence is TGTGCCTGGAGTGTAACAGGGGGCGTTGAGACCCAGTACTTC. It translates to CAWSVTGGVETQYF. The chain carries TRBV30 and TRBJ2-5, with 9 bases lining up with TRBD1. V lost 0 bases to trimming and J lost 5 bases; unmatched junction nucleotides: 4. CDR1 GTSNPN and CDR2 SVGIG come from the germline V gene (reference sequence). This CDR3 spans 14 amino acids.

The rearrangement uses TRBV7-6 and TRBJ1-2; 10 positions agree with TRBD1. Germline CDR1 is SGHVS and CDR2 is FNYEAQ. The CDR3 has 14 amino acids. J was trimmed by 6 bases and V by 0 bases; bases with no gene match: 1. CDR3 coding DNA: TGTGCCAGCAGCTTAGCCGGGACAGGGGATGGCTACACCTTC. This encodes CASSLAGTGDGYTF.

CDR3 sequence reads: CASQDRDRGFTIYF. For the CDR3, the DNA is TGTGCCAGCCAAGACCGGGACAGGGGTTTCACCATATATTTT. V and J are TRBV19 and TRBJ1-3, with 10 nucleotides matching TRBD1. The trim removed 9 bases at V and 9 bases at J, leaving 11 bases unmatched. There are 14 residues in the CDR3. CDR1 LNHDA and CDR2 SQIVND come from the germline V gene (reference sequence).